This T cell receptor (beta chain) stems from a study of blood T cell repertoires in COVID-19. In the study overall: Donors in the United States, Italy and Spain gave samples during acute or convalescent COVID-19. Sample material is recorded as cDNA or gDNA derived from T cells, B-cell-depleted T cells, or PBMCs.

The length of the CDR3 is 15 residues. Trimming stripped 0 bases from V and 3 bases from J, with 10 bases between. Germline assignment: CDR1 SGHRS and CDR2 YFSETQ. Methods used by the authors: Scientists estimated how many nucleated cells there were by amplifying reference gene primers. Measured with immunoSEQ multiplex PCR; TCRdb has only the in-frame clones, and not every one. That table is the source of V, J and clone size, and D and trimming were worked out from the DNA. The sample shows under 35,000 clones, 78% of them seen only once. The chain is built from TRBV5-1 and TRBJ1-3; no firm D call. Sequenced sample: peripheral blood. The origin of this receptor is a man older than 75 with acute or convalescent COVID-19. This CDR3 reads CASSLDVGGGNTIYF. CDR3 bases: TGCGCCAGCAGCTTGGATGTGGGAGGTGGAAACACCATATATTTT.